This T cell receptor beta chain is drawn from a study of T cell repertoires in cytomegalovirus infection. TCRdb redid the calling of the reads with MiXCR, one entry per CDR3 protein. The sample holds more than 200,000 distinct CDR3 sequences, 8% to 9.5% seen once. CDR1 is MNHEY, CDR2 SVGEGT, per germline. The V and J ends lost 7 bases and 1 base respectively, with 4 bases between them. The CDR3 spans 11 residues. In this sample, this clonotype turned up many times. The specimen was PBMCs. This clonotype was sampled from a human donor in good health (CMV status not recorded). Some clones in this sample may be carry-over from other donors' samples. The chain is built from TRBV6-2 or TRBV6-3 and TRBJ1-1; D is undetermined. The CDR3 sequence: CASNTNTEAFF. CDR3 nucleotide sequence: TGTGCCAGCAATACGAACACTGAAGCTTTCTTT.